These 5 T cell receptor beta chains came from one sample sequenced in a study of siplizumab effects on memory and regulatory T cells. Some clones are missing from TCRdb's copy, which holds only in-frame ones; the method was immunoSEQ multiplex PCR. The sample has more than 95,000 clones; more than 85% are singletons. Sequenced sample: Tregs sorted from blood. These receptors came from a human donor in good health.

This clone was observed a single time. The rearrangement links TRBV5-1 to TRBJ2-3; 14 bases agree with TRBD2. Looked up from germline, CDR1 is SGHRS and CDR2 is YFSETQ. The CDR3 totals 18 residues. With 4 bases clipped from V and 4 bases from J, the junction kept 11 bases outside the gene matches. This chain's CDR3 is CASSPRGTSGGGADTQYF. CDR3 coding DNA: TGCGCCAGCAGCCCTCGCGGGACTAGCGGGGGTGGCGCAGATACGCAGTATTTT.

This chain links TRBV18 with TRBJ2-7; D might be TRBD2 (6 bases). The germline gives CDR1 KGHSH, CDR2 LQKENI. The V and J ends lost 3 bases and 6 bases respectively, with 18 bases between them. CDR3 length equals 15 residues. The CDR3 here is CASSPEGGDFGEQYF. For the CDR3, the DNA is TGTGCCAGCTCACCGGAGGGTGGGGATTTTGGCGAGCAGTACTTC.

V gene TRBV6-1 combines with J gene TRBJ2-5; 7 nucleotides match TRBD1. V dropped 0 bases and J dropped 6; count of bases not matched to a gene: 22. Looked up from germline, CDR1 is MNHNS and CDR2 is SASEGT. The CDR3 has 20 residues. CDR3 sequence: CASSEAGQRTGGFFLKTQYF. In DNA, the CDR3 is TGTGCCAGCAGTGAAGCAGGGCAAAGGACAGGCGGTTTTTTCTTAAAGACCCAGTACTTC.

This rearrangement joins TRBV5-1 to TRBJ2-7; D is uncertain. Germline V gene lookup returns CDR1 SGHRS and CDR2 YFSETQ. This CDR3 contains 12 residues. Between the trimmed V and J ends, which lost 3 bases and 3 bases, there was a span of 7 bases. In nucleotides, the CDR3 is TGCGCCAGCAGCTCGGACGGCTACGAGCAGTACTTC. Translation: CASSSDGYEQYF.

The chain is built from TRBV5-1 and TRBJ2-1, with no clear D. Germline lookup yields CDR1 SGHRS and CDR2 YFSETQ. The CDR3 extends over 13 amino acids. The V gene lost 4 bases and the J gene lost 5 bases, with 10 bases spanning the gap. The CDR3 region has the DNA TGCGCCAGCAGCCGCCGGAGAGACAATGAGCAGTTCTTC. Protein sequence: CASSRRRDNEQFF.